Listed below are T cell receptor beta chains from one sample, sequenced in a study of blood T cell repertoires in COVID-19. TCRdb keeps only in-frame clones here, not all; method: immunoSEQ multiplex PCR. The sample includes over 150,000 clones, about 83% of them seen just once. Sequenced material: peripheral blood. The origin of the receptors is a woman younger than 30 who had recovered from COVID-19. The CDR3 runs from the conserved cysteine through the conserved F or W. Each record gives: D gene, J gene, clone size, V gene, CDR3 DNA, CDR3 protein. D genes are given only for firm matches. Expanded clones are given a class, and other clones once, few, many or no size at all.

D: NA
J: TRBJ2-5
size: NA
V: TRBV7-2
DNA: TGTGCCAGCAGCTCGCCGGGGACACTCAGAGACTGGTACCAAGAGACCCAGTACTTC
CDR3: CASSSPGTLRDWYQETQYF

D: NA
J: TRBJ2-1
size: NA
V: TRBV6-1
DNA: TGTGCCAGCAGTGAAGTTCGTCAGATCTACAATGAGCAGTTCTTC
CDR3: CASSEVRQIYNEQFF

D: TRBD2
J: TRBJ2-7
size: NA
V: TRBV29-1
DNA: TGCAGCGTTGGCGGGCTAGCGGCCTACGAGCAGTACTTC
CDR3: CSVGGLAAYEQYF

D: TRBD2
J: TRBJ2-7
size: once
V: TRBV9
DNA: TGTGCCAGCAGCAAAACGGGAGCGGGGGGACCCCACGAGCAGTACTTC
CDR3: CASSKTGAGGPHEQYF

D: NA
J: TRBJ2-5
size: NA
V: TRBV20-1
DNA: TGCAGTGCTAGTCTCGAAGAGACCCAGTACTTC
CDR3: CSASLEETQYF

D: TRBD1
J: TRBJ2-7
size: NA
V: TRBV5-6
DNA: TGTGCCAGCACCGACAGGGGCAGATCCTACGAGCAGTACTTC
CDR3: CASTDRGRSYEQYF

D: NA
J: TRBJ1-1
size: NA
V: TRBV7-2
DNA: TGTGCCAGCAGCTTAAGCGCGGGCTCGTGGTCTTTCTTT
CDR3: CASSLSAGSWSFF

D: NA
J: TRBJ1-4
size: once
V: TRBV24-1
DNA: TGTGCCACCAGTGATTCAGGGCTTACTAATGAAAAACTGTTTTTT
CDR3: CATSDSGLTNEKLFF

D: NA
J: TRBJ1-1
size: NA
V: TRBV4-3
DNA: TGCGCCAGCAGCCTAACCCCCGGGGTAGGGAGTACTGAAGCTTTCTTT
CDR3: CASSLTPGVGSTEAFF

D: TRBD2
J: TRBJ2-3
size: NA
V: TRBV4-1
DNA: TGCGCCAGCAGCCAAGATACTAGCGGGGGTCAAGATACGCAGTATTTT
CDR3: CASSQDTSGGQDTQYF

D: TRBD1
J: TRBJ1-1
size: NA
V: TRBV30
DNA: TGTGCCTGGAGGAGAGGGGACAGGACGTCTGAAGCTTTCTTT
CDR3: CAWRRGDRTSEAFF

D: TRBD1
J: TRBJ1-1
size: few
V: TRBV9
DNA: TGTGCCAGCGCGGACAGGCCGAACACTGAAGCTTTCTTT
CDR3: CASADRPNTEAFF

D: NA
J: TRBJ2-3
size: many
V: TRBV7-2
DNA: TGTGCCAGCAGCTTAGTGCGGACAAGTAGCACAGATACGCAGTATTTT
CDR3: CASSLVRTSSTDTQYF

D: TRBD1
J: TRBJ2-1
size: NA
V: TRBV9
DNA: TGTGCCAGCAGCGTGGAGGGACAGGCACACAATGAGCAGTTCTTC
CDR3: CASSVEGQAHNEQFF

D: NA
J: TRBJ1-6
size: NA
V: TRBV12-3/TRBV12-4
DNA: TGTGCCAGCAGTCCGGGTAATTCACCCCTCCACTTT
CDR3: CASSPGNSPLHF

D: TRBD1
J: TRBJ2-7
size: NA
V: TRBV7-9
DNA: TGTGCCAGCAGCTCCACCAGAGGGGGCGCCTACGAGCAGTACTTC
CDR3: CASSSTRGGAYEQYF

D: NA
J: TRBJ2-3
size: NA
V: TRBV5-4
DNA: TGTGCCAGCAGCTTGGTACGTACCAGGGGCACAGATACGCAGTATTTT
CDR3: CASSLVRTRGTDTQYF

D: NA
J: TRBJ2-5
size: NA
V: TRBV7-3
DNA: TGTGCCAGCAGCTTAGGGGGGAGATGGGAGACCCAGTACTTC
CDR3: CASSLGGRWETQYF

D: TRBD2
J: TRBJ2-7
size: NA
V: TRBV5-4
DNA: TGTGCCAGCAGCCGGCGGGGGGCCAACGAGCAGTACTTC
CDR3: CASSRRGANEQYF

D: TRBD1
J: TRBJ2-7
size: NA
V: TRBV7-9
DNA: TGTGCCAGCAGCTTAGGGGACAGGCCCTACGAGCAGTACTTC
CDR3: CASSLGDRPYEQYF

D: TRBD2
J: TRBJ2-1
size: NA
V: TRBV7-9
DNA: TGTGCCAGCCGTTCGTCCGGGACTAGCCTCAATGAGCAGTTCTTC
CDR3: CASRSSGTSLNEQFF

D: NA
J: TRBJ1-1
size: NA
V: TRBV24-1
DNA: TGTGCCGCAGGGCGGGGCGGTGAAGCTTTCTTT
CDR3: CAAGRGGEAFF

D: NA
J: TRBJ2-3
size: few
V: TRBV29-1
DNA: TGCAGCGTTGCGGAGTGGGATACGCAGTATTTT
CDR3: CSVAEWDTQYF

D: NA
J: TRBJ2-2
size: NA
V: TRBV14
DNA: TGTGCCAGCAGCCACCTGGGGCTCACCGGGGAGCTGTTTTTT
CDR3: CASSHLGLTGELFF

D: NA
J: TRBJ2-7
size: once
V: TRBV6-5
DNA: TGTGCCAGCAGAGGATTAGCAAAAATAACCTACGAGCAGTACTTC
CDR3: CASRGLAKITYEQYF

D: NA
J: TRBJ2-5
size: NA
V: TRBV7-6
DNA: TGTGCCAGCAGCTTAGATTTTAAGACCCAGTACTTC
CDR3: CASSLDFKTQYF

D: TRBD1
J: TRBJ1-2
size: NA
V: TRBV5-1
DNA: TGCGCCAGCAGCCGAGACAGGGGCTATGGCTACACCTTC
CDR3: CASSRDRGYGYTF

D: NA
J: TRBJ2-3
size: NA
V: TRBV16
DNA: TGTGCCAGCAGCCACTCGTCTAAAGATACGCAGTATTTT
CDR3: CASSHSSKDTQYF

D: TRBD1
J: TRBJ1-4
size: NA
V: TRBV12-5
DNA: TGTGCTACGAACAGGGGTTGCACTAATGAAAAACTGTTTTTT
CDR3: CATNRGCTNEKLFF

D: NA
J: TRBJ2-7
size: once
V: TRBV19
DNA: TGTGCCAGTAGCCCCGGCGGTGAGCAGTACTTC
CDR3: CASSPGGEQYF